The 14 T cell receptor beta chains given below trace back to one sample, sequenced in a study of spatial heterogeneity in lung cancer. TCRdb itself ran the 5' RACE reads through MiXCR, one entry per CDR3 protein. The table has about 78,000 distinct CDR3 sequences, about 7.8% seen once. The time point was: sample taken at primary tumor resection. The source material was PBMCs, sampled at surgery. These receptors were collected from a male donor with early-stage non-small cell lung cancer.

This clonotype occurred many times. The V and J genes are TRBV7-9 and TRBJ2-3; 9 bases fit TRBD1. This CDR3 comprises 18 residues. Germline V gives CDR1 SEHNR, CDR2 FQNEAQ (reference sequence). V shed 7 bases and J 3 bases; nucleotides not matched to a gene: 17. CDR3 amino acids: CASTLGQGGRGGTDTQYF. DNA for the CDR3: TGTGCCAGCACCCTGGGACAGGGCGGCCGGGGAGGTACAGATACGCAGTATTTT. The full variable domain, its missing parts supplied by reference TRBV7-9 and TRBJ2-3, is DTGVSQNPRHKITKRGQNVTFRCDPISEHNRLYWYRQTLGQGPEFLTYFQNEAQLEKSRLLSDRFSAERPKGSFSTLEIQRTEQGDSAMYLCASTLGQGGRGGTDTQYFGPGTRLTVL.

In its sample, this clonotype was seen many times. The CDR3 protein is CASSFPQDTEAFF. In DNA form, the CDR3 reads TGTGCCAGCAGTTTTCCACAGGACACTGAAGCTTTCTTT. V usage is TRBV12-3 or TRBV12-4 and J usage is TRBJ1-1, with D possibly TRBD1 on 5 matching bases. V lost 3 bases and J 3 bases, leaving 8 bases between the germline ends. The CDR3 length is 13 residues.

The rearrangement joins TRBV5-6 to TRBJ2-7; 7 bases agree with TRBD1. The trim removed 3 bases at V and 2 bases at J, leaving 5 bases unmatched. The germline V gene has CDR1 SGHDT and CDR2 YYEEEE. The CDR3 runs 14 residues. The chain's CDR3 is CASSWGQSAYEQYF. The DNA for the CDR3 is TGTGCCAGCAGCTGGGGACAGTCGGCCTACGAGCAGTACTTC.

With respect to this clonotype: Possible read error: a much larger clone is one base away. V usage is TRBV5-1 and J usage is TRBJ1-5; TRBD1 matches at 7 bases. V lost 2 bases and J lost 2; bases outside the gene matches: 1. CDR1 is SGHRS, CDR2 YFSETQ, per germline. The CDR3 is 14 residues long. CDR3 protein: CASSFTGGNQPQHF. The CDR3 coding sequence is TGCGCCAGCAGCTTCACAGGGGGCAATCAGCCCCAGCATTTT.

The chain recombines TRBV29-1 with TRBJ2-2, with D perhaps TRBD1 (6 bases). V dropped 4 bases and J dropped 6 bases, with 18 bases sitting between them. The germline V gene has CDR1 SQVTM and CDR2 ANQGSEA. CDR3 length equals 15 residues. The CDR3 nucleotides are TGCAGCGTTGCAGGGGATGCGGCTGGTGCCGGGGAGCTGTTTTTT. Translating gives CSVAGDAAGAGELFF.

This clonotype was counted only a few times. This sequence joins TRBV6-5 and TRBJ1-5, with a weak D call TRBD1 (5 bases). Between the trimmed V and J ends, which lost 5 bases and 2 bases, there was a span of 10 bases. This CDR3 spans 14 amino acids. The germline V gene encodes CDR1 MNHEY and CDR2 SVGAGI. CDR3 sequence: CASSLIGGNQPQHF. For the CDR3, the DNA is TGTGCCAGCAGTCTAATAGGGGGCAATCAGCCCCAGCATTTT.

This chain links TRBV20-1 with TRBJ1-6; unclear D gene. The CDR3 loop spans 14 amino acids. Per the germline V gene, CDR1 is DFQATT and CDR2 is SNEGSKA (reference sequence). Trimming took off 3 bases at V and 5 bases at J, with 11 bases between the two ends. This chain's CDR3 is CSASLGPHNSPLHF. CDR3 coding DNA: TGCAGTGCTAGTCTCGGTCCCCATAATTCACCCCTCCACTTT.

This clonotype was recorded at least ten times. This rearrangement joins TRBV29-1 to TRBJ2-7, with a weak D call TRBD1 (5 bases). The CDR3 is 16 amino acids. Trimming removed 3 bases from V and 0 bases from J, with 18 bases in between. Germline lookup yields CDR1 SQVTM and CDR2 ANQGSEA. CDR3 DNA: TGCAGCGTTGATACCCAGGGCTTTTCGAGCTCCTACGAGCAGTACTTC. Its translation: CSVDTQGFSSSYEQYF.

This clonotype was detected ten times or more. This rearrangement joins TRBV24-1 to TRBJ2-2; D may match TRBD1 or TRBD2 (5 bases each). V lost 0 bases to trimming and J lost 6 bases, with 7 bases between them. Germline assignment: CDR1 KGHDR and CDR2 SFDVKD. The length of the CDR3 is 14 residues. CDR3 sequence (DNA): TGTGCCACCAGTGATTTGGGGGGTCCCGGGGAGCTGTTTTTT. Its protein product is CATSDLGGPGELFF.

This clonotype was seen ten or more times. This chain connects TRBV29-1 to TRBJ1-1, with TRBD1 identical over 7 bases. The CDR3 is made up of 11 amino acids. Germline CDR1 reads SQVTM; CDR2 reads ANQGSEA. V lost 6 bases to trimming and J lost 5 bases; unmatched junction nucleotides: 3. This CDR3 reads CSVSTGTEAFF. CDR3 in DNA: TGCAGCGTCTCGACAGGGACTGAAGCTTTCTTT.

The CDR3 DNA reads TGTGCCAGCACGCCGGGACAGGGGACCTACGAGCAGTACTTC. Protein sequence: CASTPGQGTYEQYF. The chain recombines TRBV2 with TRBJ2-7; 10 bases line up with TRBD1. The CDR3 extends over 14 amino acids. The V gene's germline CDR1 is SNHLY and CDR2 FYNNEI. Trimming removed 7 bases from V and 2 bases from J; junction bases left unmatched: 5.

This clonotype has a count of ten or more. The genes are TRBV12-3 or TRBV12-4 and TRBJ1-3; D possibly corresponds to TRBD1 (5 bases). The CDR3 extends over 15 amino acids. With 6 bases removed from V and 0 bases from J, the gap between germline ends came to 12 bases. The CDR3 sequence: CASSPTANSGNTIYF. DNA for the CDR3: TGTGCCAGCAGCCCGACAGCTAACTCTGGAAACACCATATATTTT.

This clonotype was counted at least ten times. The chain recombines TRBV5-5 with TRBJ2-3, with D possibly TRBD2 on 6 matching bases. The CDR3 runs to 14 residues. Germline loops: CDR1 SGHKS, CDR2 YYEKEE (reference sequence). V was trimmed by 1 base and J by 4 bases, leaving 10 bases between them. This chain's CDR3 is CASSLIGEADTQYF. The CDR3 region has the DNA TGTGCCAGCAGCTTGATAGGGGAGGCAGATACGCAGTATTTT.

This clonotype was seen at least ten times. V gene TRBV29-1 combines with J gene TRBJ2-1; tentatively, D is TRBD1 or TRBD2 (5 bases each). The V and J ends lost 6 bases and 4 bases respectively, with 22 bases between them. The CDR3 is made up of 16 amino acids. CDR1 is SQVTM and CDR2 is ANQGSEA in the germline V gene. The DNA of the CDR3 is TGCAGCGTATTGACCTCCGGGACCCGAAATTACAATGAGCAGTTCTTC. Encoded protein: CSVLTSGTRNYNEQFF.